The present T cell receptor (beta chain) was sequenced within a study of T-cell reconstitution after alpha-beta-depleted transplantation in children. Study results and limitations: Once a year had passed after transplant, T-cell counts and diversity came mostly from newly produced T cells. Several hundred expanded graft clones reportedly gave rise to the alpha-beta T cells present about two months after transplant.

As to this clonotype: Its specificity is not known.

The library targeted TCRbeta and was prepared with unique molecular identifiers. Each CDR3 protein is one row after TCRdb ran MiXCR on the PCR reads. The data hold about 830,000 distinct CDR3 sequences, with approximately 15% observed a single time. Germline CDR1 is MRHNA and CDR2 is SNTAGT. The germline V and J ends were trimmed by 3 bases and 5 bases, with 14 bases remaining between them. The CDR3 runs 15 residues. V gene TRBV6-4 combines with J gene TRBJ2-1, with unresolved D. Sequencing was performed on PBMCs, mostly from graft donor cells, taken 360 days after TCRalphabeta/CD19-depleted stem cell transplant. This receptor was identified in a male patient aged 10 to 17 who had a stem cell transplant for acute lymphoblastic leukemia, so the T cells may come from the graft donor. The CDR3 region is CASSEDSLNHNEQFF. CDR3 sequence (DNA): TGTGCCAGCAGTGAAGACTCCCTTAACCACAATGAGCAGTTCTTC.